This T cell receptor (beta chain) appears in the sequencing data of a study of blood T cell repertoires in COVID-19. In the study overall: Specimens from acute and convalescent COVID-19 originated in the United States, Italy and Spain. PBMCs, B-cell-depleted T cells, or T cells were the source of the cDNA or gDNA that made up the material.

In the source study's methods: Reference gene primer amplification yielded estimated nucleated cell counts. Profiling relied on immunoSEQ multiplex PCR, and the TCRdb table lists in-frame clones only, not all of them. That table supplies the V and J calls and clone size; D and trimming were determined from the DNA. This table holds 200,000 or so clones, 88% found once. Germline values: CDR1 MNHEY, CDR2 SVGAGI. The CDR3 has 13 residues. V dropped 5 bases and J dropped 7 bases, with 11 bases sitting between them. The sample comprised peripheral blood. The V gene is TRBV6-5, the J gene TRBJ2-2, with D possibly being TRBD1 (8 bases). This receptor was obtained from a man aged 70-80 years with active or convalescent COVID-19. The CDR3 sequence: CASSTGGVGELFF. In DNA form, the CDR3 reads TGTGCCAGCAGTACAGGGGGGGTCGGGGAGCTGTTTTTT.